Each of the 26 T cell receptor beta chains below was sequenced from the same sample in a study of blood T cell repertoires in COVID-19. Profiled with immunoSEQ multiplex PCR; TCRdb holds only in-frame clones, not every one. Counted here are about 240,000 clones, approximately 80% occurring once; the ten biggest clones make up roughly 2%. Sequences were obtained from peripheral blood. The receptor set was obtained from a man aged 25-40 years who had recovered from COVID-19.

The V call is TRBV4-1, the J call TRBJ1-6; D not resolved. Per germline, CDR1 MGHRA and CDR2 YSYEKL. This CDR3 is built from 16 residues. V lost 1 base to trimming and J lost 7 bases, with 14 bases between them. CDR3 sequence (DNA): TGCGCCAGCAGCCAAGGGAAACAAACGGGGAATTCACCCCTCCACTTT. Translating gives CASSQGKQTGNSPLHF.

This chain uses TRBV7-2 with TRBJ1-1; D uncertain. The length of the CDR3 is 13 residues. From germline, CDR1 is SGHTA and CDR2 FQGNSA. The V end was cut by 0 bases, the J end by 8 bases, with 10 bases between. CDR3 nucleotides: TGTGCCAGCAGCTTAGCGACGGGGAGCGAAGCTTTCTTT. It is translated as CASSLATGSEAFF.

This clone was detected only once. The V call is TRBV5-1, the J call TRBJ2-1; 7 nucleotides match TRBD2. The CDR3 runs to 14 residues. In germline, CDR1 is SGHRS, CDR2 YFSETQ. The J segment lost 7 bases and the V segment lost 6 bases, leaving 10 bases of the junction unmatched. CDR3 DNA: TGCGCCAGCACTTCAGGACTAGGAACGAATGAGCAGTTCTTC. Translation: CASTSGLGTNEQFF. Combining the CDR3 with reference TRBV5-1 and TRBJ2-1 gives the whole variable domain KAGVTQTPRYLIKTRGQQVTLSCSPISGHRSVSWYQQTPGQGLQFLFEYFSETQRNKGNFPGRFSGRQFSNSRSEMNVSTLELGDSALYLCASTSGLGTNEQFFGPGTRLTVL.

This clone turned up a few times. In nucleotides, the CDR3 is TGTGCCAGCAGCAGTGCATCCAGGGGGAATTCACCCCTCCACTTT. Protein: CASSSASRGNSPLHF. The V and J genes are TRBV9 and TRBJ1-6, with 7 bases identical to TRBD1. Germline V gives CDR1 SGDLS, CDR2 YYNGEE. There are 15 residues in the CDR3. V dropped 4 bases and J dropped 7; count of bases not matched to a gene: 8. Complete variable domain (other parts from reference TRBV9 and TRBJ1-6): DSGVTQTPKHLITATGQRVTLRCSPRSGDLSVYWYQQSLDQGLQFLIQYYNGEERAKGNILERFSAQQFPDLHSELNLSSLELGDSALYFCASSSASRGNSPLHFGNGTRLTVT.

The chain is built from TRBV7-4 and TRBJ1-5; D call uncertain. V gave up 2 bases and J gave up 0 bases, with 14 bases separating them. This CDR3 contains 17 residues. CDR1 and CDR2 from the germline V gene are SGHVT and SQSDAQ. CDR3 residues: CASSLNPGYYSNQPQHF. DNA for the CDR3: TGTGCCAGCAGCTTAAACCCGGGTTACTATAGCAATCAGCCCCAGCATTTT.

The chain uses TRBV6-4 and TRBJ2-3, with TRBD2 identical over 13 bases. V was pared by 2 bases and J by 1 base, with 0 bases of the junction left unmatched. The CDR3 sequence is 16 residues long. Germline assignment: CDR1 MRHNA and CDR2 SNTAGT. CDR3 amino acids: CASSDGTSGGTDTQYF. CDR3 sequence (DNA): TGTGCCAGCAGTGACGGGACTAGCGGGGGCACAGATACGCAGTATTTT.

The chain employs TRBV10-2 and TRBJ1-5; D is unclear. The CDR3 contains 15 residues. V dropped 11 bases and J dropped 0 bases, with 17 bases sitting between them. The V gene's germline CDR1 is WSHSY and CDR2 SAAADI. The CDR3 nucleotides read TGCGCCGCTGGAGGCCCTCCCCTTAGCAATCAGCCCCAGCATTTT. This gives the protein CAAGGPPLSNQPQHF.

This clone was seen just once. An end of the junction differs from the germline gene, which may be a read error. CDR3 nucleotide sequence: TGTGCCAGTAGTATTGGCCTAGGGCGGGGGGGCTCCCACAATGAGCAGTTCTTC. It is translated as CASSIGLGRGGSHNEQFF. This chain uses TRBV19 with TRBJ2-1, with 9 bases lining up with TRBD2. CDR1 is LNHDA, CDR2 SQIVND, per germline (reference sequence). This CDR3 spans 18 amino acids.

The rearrangement links TRBV5-8 to TRBJ2-1; 9 bases are shared with TRBD1. Losses at the gene ends were 5 bases for V and 2 bases for J; bases not matched to a gene: 8. In germline, CDR1 is SGHTS, CDR2 YDEGEE. The CDR3 consists of 16 residues. The CDR3 bases are TGTGCCAGCAGGAAAATCGGACAGGGGACCTACAATGAGCAGTTCTTC. It is translated as CASRKIGQGTYNEQFF.

Note on this clone: Other DNA sequences in the same sample also yield this CDR3. This chain uses TRBV9 with TRBJ2-3; D gene ambiguous. This CDR3 is built from 13 residues. Between the trimmed V and J ends, which lost 3 bases and 0 bases, there was a span of 5 bases. Per the germline V gene, CDR1 is SGDLS and CDR2 is YYNGEE. The CDR3 protein is CASSAPSTDTQYF. The CDR3 coding sequence is TGTGCCAGCAGCGCCCCTAGCACAGATACGCAGTATTTT.

Points on this clone: The missing conserved phenylalanine or tryptophan at the end of this CDR3 makes a read error likely. The DNA is omitted, as the CDR3 cannot be located on it reliably, and the CDR3 follows TCRdb's listing. The V call is TRBV12-3 or TRBV12-4, the J call TRBJ1-5. The CDR3 extends over 11 residues, inclusive of both ends. The chain's CDR3 is CASSLAQEGLN.

The chain combines TRBV18 with TRBJ1-3, with TRBD1 identical over 7 bases. This CDR3 is 16 amino acids long. Germline V gene lookup returns CDR1 KGHSH and CDR2 LQKENI. The V and J ends lost 6 bases and 0 bases, in that order; junction bases with no gene match: 8. CDR3 loop: CASSTTGKNSGNTIYF. In DNA, the CDR3 is TGTGCCAGCTCGACGACAGGGAAGAACTCTGGAAACACCATATATTTT.

As concerns this clone: A junction end diverges from the germline sequence, so it may reflect a read error. The genes are TRBV28 and TRBJ2-7; 10 bases line up with TRBD1. Germline CDR1 and CDR2: MDHEN and SYDVKM. The CDR3 covers 13 residues. CDR3 bases: TGTGCCAGCAGACGCGACGCCGGGACAGGGGTCTCGTGG. Translating it yields CASRRDAGTGVSW.

The rearrangement links TRBV4-2 to TRBJ2-2; 8 nucleotides agree with TRBD2. Germline V gene sequence: CDR1 LGHNA, CDR2 YNFKEQ. J lost 6 bases, V lost 4 bases, and 7 bases had no gene match. The CDR3 extends over 15 amino acids. CDR3 coding DNA: TGTGCCAGCAGCCTCGGGACTAGTCCCCCCGGGGAGCTGTTTTTT. Translated: CASSLGTSPPGELFF.

This chain joins TRBV20-1 and TRBJ2-7, with D possibly being TRBD2 (5 bases). Trimming left V 3 bases short and J 3 bases short, with 12 bases between. The germline V gene has CDR1 DFQATT and CDR2 SNEGSKA (reference sequence). The CDR3 consists of 13 residues. The CDR3 sequence is CSASDGVLYEQYF. The CDR3 nucleotides are TGCAGTGCTAGTGACGGGGTCCTCTACGAGCAGTACTTC.

CDR3 DNA: TGCGCCAGCAGCCAAACGTGGACAGGGTATCAGCCCCAGCATTTT. The encoded protein is CASSQTWTGYQPQHF. V gene TRBV4-1 combines with J gene TRBJ1-5; TRBD1 matches at 8 bases. Unmatched junction bases numbered 5, after V lost 2 bases and J lost 5 bases. There are 15 residues in the CDR3. In germline, CDR1 is MGHRA, CDR2 YSYEKL.

CDR3 sequence reads: CASSQVLQGTEAFF. CDR3 DNA sequence: TGTGCCAGCAGCCAAGTACTCCAGGGAACTGAAGCTTTCTTT. The chain joins TRBV3-1 (or the pseudogene TRBV3-2) to TRBJ1-1; D might be TRBD1 (5 bases). Trimming cost V 1 base and J 5 bases, with 11 bases left between them. CDR1 and CDR2 from the germline V gene are LGHDT and YNNKEL (reference sequence). The CDR3 contains 14 residues.

CDR3 in DNA: TGTGCCACCAGTTGGCGTCCAGGGGGGTGGAGCACTGAAGCTTTCTTT. It specifies CATSWRPGGWSTEAFF. This sequence joins TRBV5-5 and TRBJ1-1; 7 nucleotides agree with TRBD1. Germline V lookup: CDR1 SGHKS, CDR2 YYEKEE (reference sequence). The CDR3 runs 16 residues. V shed 9 bases and J 4 bases; nucleotides not matched to a gene: 18.

The chain has TRBV5-6 and TRBJ2-7; D is undetermined. Trimming took off 0 bases at V and 7 bases at J, with 11 bases between the two ends. The germline CDR1 and CDR2 sequences are SGHDT and YYEEEE. This CDR3 region has 13 residues. In nucleotides, the CDR3 is TGTGCCAGCAGCTTGGCCCCTAGTGGTGAGCAGTACGTC. Its protein product is CASSLAPSGEQYV.

The chain has TRBV19 and TRBJ2-6, with 11 bases aligning to TRBD1. With V trimmed by 4 bases and J by 1 base, 9 bases remained unmatched. The length of the CDR3 is 19 residues. The germline CDR1 and CDR2 sequences are LNHDA and SQIVND (reference sequence). The CDR3 loop is CASSTRTGGGNSGANVLTF. In DNA form, the CDR3 reads TGTGCCAGTAGTACCAGGACAGGGGGCGGGAATTCTGGGGCCAACGTCCTGACTTTC.

The chain combines TRBV25-1 with TRBJ2-1; the D gene is possibly TRBD2 (6 bases). CDR1 MGHDK and CDR2 SYGVNS come from the germline V gene. Trimming stripped 2 bases from V and 7 bases from J, with 21 bases between. This CDR3 has 17 amino acids. The DNA for the CDR3 is TGTGCCAGCAGTGAAACGCCTGGGAAAGGCGCGGGGAATGAGCAGTTCTTC. Protein product: CASSETPGKGAGNEQFF. Full variable domain (missing parts from reference TRBV25-1 and TRBJ2-1): EADIYQTPRYLVIGTGKKITLECSQTMGHDKMYWYQQDPGMELHLIHYSYGVNSTEKGDLSSESTVSRIRTEHFPLTLESARPSHTSQYLCASSETPGKGAGNEQFFGPGTRLTVL.

The CDR3 region is CASSKEVGTGGSNTEAFF. The CDR3 region has the DNA TGTGCCAGCAGCAAAGAGGTGGGTACAGGGGGGTCGAACACTGAAGCTTTCTTT. This rearrangement joins TRBV21-1 to TRBJ1-1; the DNA was not used to check the table's D call, TRBD1. TRBV21-1 is deemed a pseudogene. This CDR3 spans 18 amino acids.

This rearrangement joins TRBV28 to TRBJ2-5; TRBD1 matches at 8 bases. CDR1 and CDR2 (germline): MDHEN, SYDVKM. The CDR3 consists of 15 residues. The V gene end was trimmed by 3 bases and the J gene end by 5 bases; junction bases not matched to a gene: 8. The CDR3 DNA sequence: TGTGCCAGCAGTTTCCCCTGGACAGGGCGTGAGACCCAGTACTTC. It codes for CASSFPWTGRETQYF.

The rearrangement joins TRBV6-5 to TRBJ1-5; no reliable D call. Trimming removed 5 bases at V and 5 bases at J, with 16 bases between. The CDR3 covers 15 residues. In germline, CDR1 is MNHEY, CDR2 SVGAGI. CDR3 protein: CASSPITGSYQPQHF. The CDR3 DNA follows: TGTGCCAGCAGTCCGATAACGGGGTCTTATCAGCCCCAGCATTTT.

The J gene is TRBJ1-4, the V gene TRBV5-1; no firm D call. CDR3 length: 15 residues. Per the germline V gene, CDR1 is SGHRS and CDR2 is YFSETQ. Trimming took off 0 bases at V and 7 bases at J, with 13 bases between the two ends. The CDR3 DNA reads as TGCGCCAGCAGCTTGGCCGAGGCGGGCGGTGAAAAACTGTTTTTT. It codes for CASSLAEAGGEKLFF. Variable domain in full (rest from reference TRBV5-1 and TRBJ1-4): KAGVTQTPRYLIKTRGQQVTLSCSPISGHRSVSWYQQTPGQGLQFLFEYFSETQRNKGNFPGRFSGRQFSNSRSEMNVSTLELGDSALYLCASSLAEAGGEKLFFGSGTQLSVL.

The rearrangement joins TRBV3-1 (or the pseudogene TRBV3-2) to TRBJ2-5; 11 bases line up with TRBD2. The CDR3 contains 15 residues. Germline CDR1 is LGHDT and CDR2 is YNNKEL (reference sequence). V lost 4 bases, J lost 7 bases, and 8 bases stayed unmatched. CDR3 region: CASSRSLAGGRTQYF. CDR3 DNA: TGTGCCAGCAGCCGCTCCTTAGCGGGGGGGCGGACCCAGTACTTC.